The 23 T cell receptor beta chains below were found in one sample sequenced in a study of T cell responses to AZD1222 COVID-19 vaccine (dated by TCRdb to about 2021). Receptors were amplified or captured by the immunoSEQ multiplex PCR assay. Here the immuneACCESS table is served through TCRdb, limited to in-frame sequences with V and J called. Missing clones are a known gap in these copies; in checked studies unresolved V genes cover under half, and the rest lacks a known reason. Within this sample are 13,000 to 15,000 clones, with less than 85% of them counted one time only. Clones ranked in the top ten supply approximately 40% of the sample. The time point label of this sample denotes: about 28 days (+/-7) after the second vaccine dose. The input for sequencing was peripheral blood, taken 28 days after the second AZD1222 dose. The origin of the receptors is an adult who received the AZD1222 COVID-19 vaccine.

V and J are TRBV5-4 and TRBJ2-1; the D is unclear. From germline, CDR1 is SGHNT and CDR2 YYREEE (reference sequence). With 0 bases removed from V and 4 bases from J, the gap between germline ends came to 11 bases. This CDR3 contains 15 residues. The CDR3 loop is CASSLGGSLYNEQFF. The DNA for the CDR3 is TGTGCCAGCAGCTTGGGCGGAAGCCTTTACAATGAGCAGTTCTTC. The whole variable domain, remainder taken from reference TRBV5-4 and TRBJ2-1, is ETGVTQSPTHLIKTRGQQVTLRCSSQSGHNTVSWYQQALGQGPQFIFQYYREEENGRGNFPPRFSGLQFPNYSSELNVNALELDDSALYLCASSLGGSLYNEQFFGPGTRLTVL.

The chain recombines TRBV15 with TRBJ2-6, with D hard to call. This CDR3 is 16 amino acids long. V shed 0 bases and J shed 3 bases, with 9 bases lying between them. The germline CDR1 and CDR2 sequences are LNHNV and YYDKDF (reference sequence). The CDR3 loop is CATSRDPRDGANVLTF. CDR3 in DNA: TGTGCCACCAGCAGAGATCCACGAGATGGGGCCAACGTCCTGACTTTC.

This chain links TRBV14 with TRBJ2-1, with TRBD2 matching over 7 bases. V gave up 3 bases and J gave up 0 bases; unmatched junction bases: 8. Germline CDR1 and CDR2: SGHDN and FVKESK. The CDR3 totals 17 residues. The CDR3 is CASSHTSGVPSYNEQFF. The CDR3 DNA reads TGTGCCAGCAGCCATACCAGCGGGGTCCCCTCCTACAATGAGCAGTTCTTC. The full variable domain, its missing parts supplied by reference TRBV14 and TRBJ2-1, is EAGVTQFPSHSVIEKGQTVTLRCDPISGHDNLYWYRRVMGKEIKFLLHFVKESKQDESGMPNNRFLAERTGGTYSTLKVQPAELEDSGVYFCASSHTSGVPSYNEQFFGPGTRLTVL.

The chain couples TRBV7-3 to TRBJ2-4; maybe TRBD1 (6 bases). CDR1 is SGHTA and CDR2 is FQGTGA in the germline V gene. Trimming pared 2 bases from V and 8 bases from J, leaving 10 bases between. The CDR3 has 13 residues. The CDR3: CASSLPGVDIQYF. The CDR3 DNA reads as TGTGCCAGCAGCTTACCAGGGGTGGACATTCAGTACTTC.

The chain has TRBV5-6 and TRBJ2-1, with D possibly matching TRBD1 (5 bases). The length of the CDR3 is 17 residues. Germline V lookup: CDR1 SGHDT, CDR2 YYEEEE. Trimming stripped 4 bases from V and 2 bases from J, with 19 bases between. Here the CDR3 DNA reads TGTGCCAGCAGCCTGGGGTGGGGCAGCCCAGCCTACAATGAGCAGTTCTTC. Translating it yields CASSLGWGSPAYNEQFF.

A single count supports this clone. The rearrangement uses TRBV7-9 and TRBJ1-1; no clear D gene. Germline CDR1 reads SEHNR; CDR2 reads FQNEAQ (reference sequence). Trimming took 5 bases from V and 5 from J, leaving 18 bases between them. CDR3 length equals 15 residues. DNA for the CDR3: TGTGCCAGCAGCCCGAGCCGACTAAGCGGGACTGAAGCTTTCTTT. This codes for CASSPSRLSGTEAFF.

The rearrangement links TRBV6-5 to TRBJ2-6; D gene uncertain. The CDR3 spans 15 residues. V was pared by 2 bases and J by 1 base, with 6 bases between. CDR1 is MNHEY and CDR2 is SVGAGI in the germline V gene. The CDR3 DNA follows: TGTGCCAGCAGTTACCGGTATTCTGGGGCCAACGTCCTGACTTTC. It translates to CASSYRYSGANVLTF.

This clone was observed a handful of times. The chain couples TRBV12-3 or TRBV12-4 to TRBJ1-2; D is undetermined. V was pared by 6 bases and J by 8 bases, with 10 bases between. This CDR3 has 11 residues. The CDR3 region is CASSKLGGYTF. The CDR3 nucleotides are TGTGCCAGCAGCAAATTAGGCGGCTACACCTTC.

This sequence joins TRBV19 and TRBJ1-5, with D tentatively TRBD1 (6 bases). V was cut by 5 bases and J by 5 bases, with 16 bases left in between. Germline loops: CDR1 LNHDA, CDR2 SQIVND (reference sequence). There are 15 residues in the CDR3. CDR3 coding DNA: TGTGCCAGTAGTTTCCGAGGACAGAGCTATCAGCCCCAGCATTTT. Translated, it gives CASSFRGQSYQPQHF. The whole variable domain, remainder taken from reference TRBV19 and TRBJ1-5, is DGGITQSPKYLFRKEGQNVTLSCEQNLNHDAMYWYRQDPGQGLRLIYYSQIVNDFQKGDIAEGYSVSREKKESFPLTVTSAQKNPTAFYLCASSFRGQSYQPQHFGDGTRLSIL.

V and J are TRBV7-2 and TRBJ2-7, with 7 bases matching TRBD2. The CDR3 loop spans 14 amino acids. CDR1 is SGHTA and CDR2 is FQGNSA in the germline V gene. V shed 5 bases, J shed 3 bases, and the junction held 7 bases outside the gene matches. This chain's CDR3 is CASSPQGGRYEQYF. The CDR3 bases are TGTGCCAGCAGCCCCCAGGGAGGGCGCTACGAGCAGTACTTC.

The chain combines TRBV7-8 with TRBJ2-7; the D gene is possibly TRBD1 (5 bases). Trimming removed 1 base from V and 4 bases from J, with 11 bases in between. This CDR3 contains 14 residues. Germline assignment: CDR1 SGHVS and CDR2 FQNEAQ. The CDR3 DNA sequence: TGTGCCAGCAGCTTAGTGGTGGGGCTTTACGAGCAGTACTTC. Translated, it gives CASSLVVGLYEQYF.

This clone has just one count. This chain connects TRBV5-4 to TRBJ2-5, with D perhaps assigned TRBD1 or TRBD2 (6 bases each). The germline V and J ends were trimmed by 5 bases and 2 bases, with 16 bases remaining between them. This CDR3 region has 15 residues. Germline CDR1 SGHNT, CDR2 YYREEE (reference sequence). DNA for the CDR3: TGTGCCAGCAGGAGGGGGGCAGATCGACAAGAGACCCAGTACTTC. Protein sequence: CASRRGADRQETQYF.

The genes are TRBV10-3 and TRBJ1-1; D is possibly TRBD1 (5 bases). The CDR3 is made up of 12 amino acids. Looked up from germline, CDR1 is ENHRY and CDR2 is SYGVKD. V was clipped by 10 bases and J by 1 base, with 10 bases between them. The CDR3: CATRDGNTEAFF. Written as DNA, the CDR3 is TGTGCCACCAGGGACGGGAACACTGAAGCTTTCTTT.

This clone appeared a single time. The chain combines TRBV9 with TRBJ2-3, with 7 nucleotides matching TRBD1. This CDR3 contains 14 residues. Germline loops: CDR1 SGDLS, CDR2 YYNGEE. The ends lost 0 bases at V and 9 bases at J; junction bases unmatched: 7. CDR3 DNA: TGTGCCAGCAGCGTAGTACCCGACAGGGAGACGCAGTATTTT. This translates into CASSVVPDRETQYF.

The rearrangement uses TRBV10-3 and TRBJ1-1; D gene uncertain. The germline gives CDR1 ENHRY, CDR2 SYGVKD. The V gene lost 8 bases and the J gene lost 1 base, with 11 bases spanning the gap. CDR3 length: 13 amino acids. CDR3 in amino acids: CAIQAAANTEAFF. CDR3 in DNA: TGTGCCATCCAGGCGGCGGCGAACACTGAAGCTTTCTTT.

This chain links TRBV11-2 with TRBJ2-7; D gene ambiguous. Trimming removed 1 base from V and 1 base from J, with 11 bases in between. Germline CDR1 reads SGHAT; CDR2 reads FQNNGV. The CDR3 has 15 amino acids. This CDR3 is CASSLVGPSSYEQYF. For the CDR3, the DNA is TGTGCCAGCAGCTTAGTGGGTCCCAGTTCCTACGAGCAGTACTTC. Using reference TRBV11-2 and TRBJ2-7 for the parts outside the CDR3, the full variable domain is EAGVAQSPRYKIIEKRQSVAFWCNPISGHATLYWYQQILGQGPKLLIQFQNNGVVDDSQLPKDRFSAERLKGVDSTLKIQPAKLEDSAVYLCASSLVGPSSYEQYFGPGTRLTVT.

V is TRBV6-5 and J is TRBJ1-1; D is possibly TRBD1 (6 bases). V gave up 3 bases and J gave up 2 bases, with 13 bases separating them. Germline V gene lookup returns CDR1 MNHEY and CDR2 SVGAGI. The length of the CDR3 is 15 residues. CDR3 protein: CASSYGGSKNTEAFF. The DNA of the CDR3 is TGTGCCAGCAGTTATGGGGGCAGTAAAAACACTGAAGCTTTCTTT.

V usage is TRBV5-4 and J usage is TRBJ1-2; TRBD1 matches at 8 bases. There are 16 residues in the CDR3. Germline V gene data show CDR1 as SGHNT and CDR2 as YYREEE (reference sequence). The V gene end was trimmed by 3 bases and the J gene end by 5 bases; junction bases not matched to a gene: 12. The CDR3 DNA reads TGTGCCAGCAGCTCCCCCCGAGACAGGGGAGGATATGGCTACACCTTC. Encoded protein: CASSSPRDRGGYGYTF. Filled out from reference TRBV5-4 and TRBJ1-2, the complete variable domain reads ETGVTQSPTHLIKTRGQQVTLRCSSQSGHNTVSWYQQALGQGPQFIFQYYREEENGRGNFPPRFSGLQFPNYSSELNVNALELDDSALYLCASSSPRDRGGYGYTFGSGTRLTVV.

The chain joins TRBV7-3 to TRBJ2-5, with D unclear. Germline-derived CDR1 and CDR2 are SGHTA and FQGTGA. Trimming took 1 base from V and 0 from J, leaving 3 bases between them. This CDR3 comprises 13 residues. For the CDR3, the DNA is TGTGCCAGCAGCTTAAACCACCAAGAGACCCAGTACTTC. This encodes CASSLNHQETQYF.

The rearrangement joins TRBV18 to TRBJ1-4; 7 bases align to TRBD1. The CDR3 consists of 14 residues. CDR1 is KGHSH, CDR2 LQKENI, per germline. V lost 1 base, J lost 5 bases, and 1 base stayed unmatched. In nucleotides, the CDR3 is TGTGCCAGCTCACCACAGGGGGCGAATGAAAAACTGTTTTTT. As protein: CASSPQGANEKLFF.

The J gene is TRBJ2-3, the V gene TRBV5-1, with TRBD2 identical over 7 bases. This CDR3 is built from 13 residues. The trim removed 6 bases at V and 4 bases at J, leaving 5 bases unmatched. Germline V gene sequence: CDR1 SGHRS, CDR2 YFSETQ. In DNA form, the CDR3 reads TGCGCCAGCAACACTGGGGGGGCAGATACGCAGTATTTT. Its translation: CASNTGGADTQYF.

The genes are TRBV4-3 and TRBJ1-4, with D possibly matching TRBD1 (5 bases). Trimming removed 0 bases from V and 7 bases from J, with 9 bases in between. This CDR3 is built from 14 residues. Germline CDR1 and CDR2: LGHNA and YSLEER. The CDR3 here is CASSQELRVEKLFF. The CDR3 coding sequence is TGCGCCAGCAGCCAAGAACTCAGGGTTGAAAAACTGTTTTTT.

The chain joins TRBV6-5 to TRBJ2-7; possible D gene TRBD2, 5 bases. Between the trimmed V and J ends, which lost 7 bases and 0 bases, there was a span of 13 bases. The CDR3 consists of 14 residues. Germline CDR1 and CDR2: MNHEY and SVGAGI. CDR3 DNA sequence: TGTGCCAGCACCCCTTTTGCGGGCTCCTACGAGCAGTACTTC. This sequence encodes CASTPFAGSYEQYF.